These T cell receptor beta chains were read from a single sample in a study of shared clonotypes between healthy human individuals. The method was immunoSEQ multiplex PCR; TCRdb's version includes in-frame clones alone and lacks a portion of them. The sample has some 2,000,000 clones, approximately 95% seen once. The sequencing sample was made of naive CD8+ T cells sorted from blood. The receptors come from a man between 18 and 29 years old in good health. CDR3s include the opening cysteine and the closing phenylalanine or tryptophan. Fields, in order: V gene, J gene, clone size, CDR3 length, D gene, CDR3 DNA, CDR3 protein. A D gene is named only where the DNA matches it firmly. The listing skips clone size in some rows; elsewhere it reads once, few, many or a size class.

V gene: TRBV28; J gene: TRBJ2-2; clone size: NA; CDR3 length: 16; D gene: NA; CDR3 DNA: TGTGCCAGCAGTTTTCAGGACAGTAGCGTCACCGGGGAGCTGTTTTTT; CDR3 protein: CASSFQDSSVTGELFF
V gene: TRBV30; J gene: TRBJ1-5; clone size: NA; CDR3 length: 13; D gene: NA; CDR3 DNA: TGTGCCTGGGAGGGGGGGGCGAATCAGCCCCAGCATTTT; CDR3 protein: CAWEGGANQPQHF
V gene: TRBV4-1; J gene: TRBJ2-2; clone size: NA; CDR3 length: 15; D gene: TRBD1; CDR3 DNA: TGCGCCAGCAGCCCGGGACAGGGGGGGGCCGGGGAGCTGTTTTTT; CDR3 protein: CASSPGQGGAGELFF
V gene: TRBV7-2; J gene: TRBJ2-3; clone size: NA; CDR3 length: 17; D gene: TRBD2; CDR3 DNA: TGTGCCAGCAGCTTAGCGCTAGCGGGAGGGGGCACAGATACGCAGTATTTT; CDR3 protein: CASSLALAGGGTDTQYF
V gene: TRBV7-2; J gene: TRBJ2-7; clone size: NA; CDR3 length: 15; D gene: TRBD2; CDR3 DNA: TGTGCCAGCAGCCTCGGACTAGCGGTCTCCCTGGAGCAGTACTTC; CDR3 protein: CASSLGLAVSLEQYF
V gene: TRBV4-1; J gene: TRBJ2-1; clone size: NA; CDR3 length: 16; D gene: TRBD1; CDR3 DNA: TGCGCCAGCAGCCAAGACCAGGGGGTAATATCCAATGAGCAGTTCTTC; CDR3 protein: CASSQDQGVISNEQFF
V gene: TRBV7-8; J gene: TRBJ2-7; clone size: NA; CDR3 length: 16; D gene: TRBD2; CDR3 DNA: TGTGCCAGCAGCTTACTCACGGGACTAGCAGCCTACGAGCAGTACTTC; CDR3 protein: CASSLLTGLAAYEQYF
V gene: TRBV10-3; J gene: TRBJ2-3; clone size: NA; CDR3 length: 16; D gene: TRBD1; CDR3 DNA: TGTGCCATCAGTGAGTCGGACAGGGCCGGACCAGATACGCAGTATTTT; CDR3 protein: CAISESDRAGPDTQYF
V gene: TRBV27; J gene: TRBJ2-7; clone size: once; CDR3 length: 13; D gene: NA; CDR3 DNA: TGTGCCAGCAGTTTATTTAGGGGCTACGAGCAGTACTTC; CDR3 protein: CASSLFRGYEQYF
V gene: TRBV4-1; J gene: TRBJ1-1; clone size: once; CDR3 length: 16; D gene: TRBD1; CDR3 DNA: TGCGCCAGCAGCCAAGCGGGGGGGACAGGGCCAGATGAAGCTTTCTTT; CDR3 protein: CASSQAGGTGPDEAFF
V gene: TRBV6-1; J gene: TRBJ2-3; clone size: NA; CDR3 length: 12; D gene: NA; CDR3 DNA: TGTGCCAGCAGTGAAGGTGAAGATACGCAGTATTTT; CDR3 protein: CASSEGEDTQYF
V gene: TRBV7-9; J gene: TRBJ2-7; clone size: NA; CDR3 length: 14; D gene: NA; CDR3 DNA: TGTGCCAGCAGCTCAGGGTCCTACCCCTACGAGCAGTACTTC; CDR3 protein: CASSSGSYPYEQYF
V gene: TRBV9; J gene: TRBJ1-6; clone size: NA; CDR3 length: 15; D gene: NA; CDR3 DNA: TGTGCCAGCAGCGTAGACCCCAGCTATAATTCACCCCTCCACTTT; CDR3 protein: CASSVDPSYNSPLHF
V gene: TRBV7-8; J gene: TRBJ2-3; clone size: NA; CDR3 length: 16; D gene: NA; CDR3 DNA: TGTGCCAGCAGCTTAACTTGGCTAGGTGATGGAGATACGCAGTATTTT; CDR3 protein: CASSLTWLGDGDTQYF
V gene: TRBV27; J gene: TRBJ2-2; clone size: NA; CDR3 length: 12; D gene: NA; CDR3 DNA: TGTGCCAGCAGTTCGGGTACCGGGGAGCTGTTTTTT; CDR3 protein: CASSSGTGELFF
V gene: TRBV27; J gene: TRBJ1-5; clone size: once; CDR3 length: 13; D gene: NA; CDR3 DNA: TGTGCCAGCGGCAGGGGTAGCAATCAGCCCCAGCATTTT; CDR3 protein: CASGRGSNQPQHF
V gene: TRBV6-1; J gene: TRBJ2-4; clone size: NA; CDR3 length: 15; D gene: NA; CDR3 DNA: TGTGCCAGCAGTGAACACCGGTTTGCCAAAAACATTCAGTACTTC; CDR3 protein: CASSEHRFAKNIQYF
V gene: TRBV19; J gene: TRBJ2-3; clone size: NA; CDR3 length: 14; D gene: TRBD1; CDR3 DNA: TGTGCCAGTACATCACAGGGGAACACAGATACGCAGTATTTT; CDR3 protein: CASTSQGNTDTQYF
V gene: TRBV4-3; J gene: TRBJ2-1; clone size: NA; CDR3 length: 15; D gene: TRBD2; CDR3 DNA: TGCGCCAGCAGCCAAGCTAGCGGGAAGACCAATGAGCAGTTCTTC; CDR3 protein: CASSQASGKTNEQFF
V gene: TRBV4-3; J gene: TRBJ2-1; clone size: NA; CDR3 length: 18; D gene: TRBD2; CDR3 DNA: TGCGCCAGCAGCCAAGATGGACTAGCGGGAGGGCCCCCCCATGAGCAGTTCTTC; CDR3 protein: CASSQDGLAGGPPHEQFF
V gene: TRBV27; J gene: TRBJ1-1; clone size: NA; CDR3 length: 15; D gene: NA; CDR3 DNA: TGTGCCAGCAGTTTATATCCCGACAGGAACACTGAAGCTTTCTTT; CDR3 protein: CASSLYPDRNTEAFF
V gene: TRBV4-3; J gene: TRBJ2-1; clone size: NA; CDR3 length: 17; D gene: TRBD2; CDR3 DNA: TGCGCCAGCAGCCAGTATCCGGGACTAGCGGGAGAAAGTGAGCAGTTCTTC; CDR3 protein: CASSQYPGLAGESEQFF
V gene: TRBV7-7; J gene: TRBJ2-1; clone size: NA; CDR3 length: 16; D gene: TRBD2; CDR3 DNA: TGTGCTAGCAGCCAAACCCTAGCGGGCGGTTACAATGAGCAGTTCTTC; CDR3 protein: CASSQTLAGGYNEQFF
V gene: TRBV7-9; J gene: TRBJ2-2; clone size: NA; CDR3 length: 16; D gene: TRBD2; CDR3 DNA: TGTGCCAGCAGCTTAGGTTTAGCGGGGCACACCGGGGAGCTGTTTTTT; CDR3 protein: CASSLGLAGHTGELFF
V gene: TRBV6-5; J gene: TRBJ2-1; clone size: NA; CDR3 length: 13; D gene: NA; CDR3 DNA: TGTGCCAGCAGTTACTCATCGTACAATGAGCAGTTCTTC; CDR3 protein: CASSYSSYNEQFF
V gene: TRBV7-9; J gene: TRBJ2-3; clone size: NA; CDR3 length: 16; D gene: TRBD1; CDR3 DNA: TGTGCCAGCAGCCCACCGGGACAGATCCACACAGATACGCAGTATTTT; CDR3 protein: CASSPPGQIHTDTQYF
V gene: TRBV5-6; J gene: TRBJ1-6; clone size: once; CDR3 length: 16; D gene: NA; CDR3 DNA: TGTGCCAGCAGCTCCTCAGAGATCTCCTATAATTCACCCCTCCACTTT; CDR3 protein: CASSSSEISYNSPLHF
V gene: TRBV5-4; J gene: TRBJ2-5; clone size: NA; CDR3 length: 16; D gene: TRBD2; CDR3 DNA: TGTGCCAGCAGCTTGAGAGCGGGGGGGTTCCAAGAGACCCAGTACTTC; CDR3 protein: CASSLRAGGFQETQYF
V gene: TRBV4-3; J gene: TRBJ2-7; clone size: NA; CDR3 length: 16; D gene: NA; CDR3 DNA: TGCGCCAGCAGCCAAGAAAAATTAGCGGCCCCCTACGAGCAGTACTTC; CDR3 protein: CASSQEKLAAPYEQYF
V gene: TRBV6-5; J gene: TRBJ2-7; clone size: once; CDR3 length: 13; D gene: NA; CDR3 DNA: TGTGCCAGCAGTTACAGGGGTGAGGGCGAGCAGTACTTC; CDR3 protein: CASSYRGEGEQYF
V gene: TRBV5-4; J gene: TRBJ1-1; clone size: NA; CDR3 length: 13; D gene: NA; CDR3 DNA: TGTGCCAGCAGAATAGGGGCAAACACTGAAGCTTTCTTT; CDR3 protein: CASRIGANTEAFF
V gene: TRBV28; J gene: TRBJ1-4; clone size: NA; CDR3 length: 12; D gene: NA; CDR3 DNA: TGTGCCAGCGGCCGGCGGGGTGAAAAACTGTTTTTT; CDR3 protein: CASGRRGEKLFF
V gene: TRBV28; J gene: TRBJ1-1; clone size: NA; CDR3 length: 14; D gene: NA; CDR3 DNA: TGTGCCAGCAGTCAGACCGGCCTTTCGGCGGAAGCTTTCTTT; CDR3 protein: CASSQTGLSAEAFF
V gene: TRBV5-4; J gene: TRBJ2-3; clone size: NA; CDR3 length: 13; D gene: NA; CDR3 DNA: TGTGCCAGCAGCTCCCCGCTCACAGATACGCAGTATTTT; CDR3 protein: CASSSPLTDTQYF
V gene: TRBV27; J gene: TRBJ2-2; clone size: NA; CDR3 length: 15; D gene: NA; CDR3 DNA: TGTGCCAGCAGTTTACCCTTTGGCGGAACCGGGGAGCTGTTTTTT; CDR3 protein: CASSLPFGGTGELFF
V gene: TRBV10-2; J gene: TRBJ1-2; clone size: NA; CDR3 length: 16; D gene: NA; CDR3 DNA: TGCGCCAGCAGTGAGTCGGAGAGGGGTGCTAACTATGGCTACACCTTC; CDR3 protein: CASSESERGANYGYTF
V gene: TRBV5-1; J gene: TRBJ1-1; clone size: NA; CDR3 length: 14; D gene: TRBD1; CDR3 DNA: TGCGCCAGCAGCCCCGGGACAGGGAACACTGAAGCTTTCTTT; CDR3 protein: CASSPGTGNTEAFF
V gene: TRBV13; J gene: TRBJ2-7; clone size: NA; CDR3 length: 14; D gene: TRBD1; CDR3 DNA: TGTGCCAGCAGCGCAACCGGGACAGACTACGAGCAGTACTTC; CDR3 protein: CASSATGTDYEQYF
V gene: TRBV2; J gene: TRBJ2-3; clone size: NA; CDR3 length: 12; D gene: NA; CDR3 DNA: TGTGCCAGCAGTGAGTATCCAGATACGCAGTATTTT; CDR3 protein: CASSEYPDTQYF
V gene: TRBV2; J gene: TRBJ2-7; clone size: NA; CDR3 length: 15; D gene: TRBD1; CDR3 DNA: TGTGCCAGCAGTGAGACGGGACAGGGCTACTACGAGCAGTACTTC; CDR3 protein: CASSETGQGYYEQYF
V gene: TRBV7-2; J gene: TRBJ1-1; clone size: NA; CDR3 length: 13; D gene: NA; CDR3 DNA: TGTGCCAGCAGCTTAGATCCGGAGACTGAAGCTTTCTTT; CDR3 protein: CASSLDPETEAFF
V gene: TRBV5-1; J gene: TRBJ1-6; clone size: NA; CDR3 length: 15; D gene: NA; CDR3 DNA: TGCGCCAGCAGCTTGGTGGCAGGGTTGAATTCACCCCTCCACTTT; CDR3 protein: CASSLVAGLNSPLHF
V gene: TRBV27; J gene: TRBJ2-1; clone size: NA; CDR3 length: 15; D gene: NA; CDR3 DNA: TGTGCCAGCAGTTTATACTCAGGTGGGGACAATGAGCAGTTCTTC; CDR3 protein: CASSLYSGGDNEQFF